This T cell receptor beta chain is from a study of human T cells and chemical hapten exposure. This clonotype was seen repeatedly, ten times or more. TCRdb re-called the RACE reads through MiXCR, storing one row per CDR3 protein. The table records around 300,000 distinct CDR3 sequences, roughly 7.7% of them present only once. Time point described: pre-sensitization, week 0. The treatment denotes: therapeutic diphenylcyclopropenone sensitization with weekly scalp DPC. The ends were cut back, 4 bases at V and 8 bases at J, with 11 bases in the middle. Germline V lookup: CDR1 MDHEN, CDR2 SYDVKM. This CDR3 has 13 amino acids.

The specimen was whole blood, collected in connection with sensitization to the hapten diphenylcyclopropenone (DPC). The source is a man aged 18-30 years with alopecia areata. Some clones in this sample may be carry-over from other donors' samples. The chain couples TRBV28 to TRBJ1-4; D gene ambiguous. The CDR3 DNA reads TGTGCCAGCAGTTCTCCCGTCGGGGAAAAACTGTTTTTT. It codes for CASSSPVGEKLFF.